Listed below are T cell receptor beta chains from one sample, sequenced in a study of prognosis after radiotherapy for stage I lung cancer. Using its own MiXCR run on the multiplex PCR reads, TCRdb lists one record per CDR3 protein. The sample includes more than 30,000 distinct CDR3 sequences, 35% to 45% seen only once; the top ten take 15%. The starting material was PBMCs, obtained before or after stereotactic body radiation therapy (not recorded which). The receptors come from a donor aged 50 or older with non-small cell lung cancer. The CDR3 runs from the conserved cysteine through the conserved F or W. Each record gives: clone size, V gene, J gene, D gene, CDR3 DNA, CDR3 protein. A D gene is named only where the DNA matches it firmly. A clone size is listed for some rows: how often the clone was seen (once, few, many), or a class if it is expanded.

medium-sized,TRBV20-1,TRBJ2-7,-,TGCAGTGTTCACCCGGGGCAGATACCCTACGAGCAGTACTTC,CSVHPGQIPYEQYF
many,TRBV19,TRBJ2-5,-,TGTGCCAGTAGTGGCCGGGACATCCTGGGGGAGACCCAGTACTTC,CASSGRDILGETQYF
many,TRBV20-1,TRBJ2-7,TRBD2,TGCAGTGCTAGAAACCAAGCGGGAGTCAGCTACGAGCAGTACTTC,CSARNQAGVSYEQYF
many,TRBV4-1,TRBJ2-6,-,TGCGCCAGCAGCCAAAGCCCCGTCGGGGGAGTGCGGGTCCTGACTTTC,CASSQSPVGGVRVLTF
-,TRBV5-1,TRBJ1-2,-,TGCGCCAGCAGCTTGGAGCCAGGTAATGGCTACACCTTC,CASSLEPGNGYTF
-,TRBV20-1,TRBJ2-6,TRBD1,TGCAGTGCTAGTGGAGGGACAGGGGCCTGGGCCAACGTCCTGACTTTC,CSASGGTGAWANVLTF
-,TRBV6-1,TRBJ2-7,TRBD1,TGTGCCAGCAGTGAATATGGGACAGGGGTCAGAGCTCTCGAGCAGTACTTC,CASSEYGTGVRALEQYF
-,TRBV28,TRBJ1-2,TRBD1,TGTGCCAGCAGTTTACAGGGGGTTGGCTACACCTTC,CASSLQGVGYTF
many,TRBV28,TRBJ1-3,-,TGTGCCAGCAGCCCTTTTTGGGACCCTCGGGGGTCTGGAAACACCATATATTTT,CASSPFWDPRGSGNTIYF
many,TRBV6-1,TRBJ1-1,-,TGTGCCAGCAGGCCTCCGTTAGGGTGGGGTGAAGCTTTCTTT,CASRPPLGWGEAFF
many,TRBV11-3,TRBJ2-5,TRBD2,TGTGCCAGCAGCTTAGGCGCCTTGAAGGGCGGGGGAGAGACCCAGTACTTC,CASSLGALKGGGETQYF
many,TRBV14,TRBJ2-7,-,TGTGCCAGCAGCCAAGGGAGTCTCCCCTACGAGCAGTACTTC,CASSQGSLPYEQYF
-,TRBV6-1,TRBJ2-3,TRBD2,TGTGCCAGCAAAACCGGACTAGCGGGAGCCGTAGATACGCAGTATTTT,CASKTGLAGAVDTQYF
-,TRBV6-5,TRBJ2-6,TRBD2,TGTGCCAGCAGTCGGACTAGCGGGACGGCTGGTGCCAACGTCCTGACTTTC,CASSRTSGTAGANVLTF
many,TRBV6-1,TRBJ2-3,-,TGTGCCAGCGGTAGCTATACGCAGTATTTT,CASGSYTQYF
many,TRBV5-5,TRBJ2-7,TRBD1,TGTGCCAGCAGCTTGACAGGGGTTTTGGCCGAGCAGTACTTC,CASSLTGVLAEQYF
few,TRBV9,TRBJ2-7,TRBD1,TGTGCCAGCAGCGTCGGGACAGTAAGCCACGAGCAGTACTTC,CASSVGTVSHEQYF
-,TRBV7-3,TRBJ2-3,TRBD2,TGTGCCAGCAGCCCGGGGGGGGCGAGTACATATACGCAGTATTTT,CASSPGGASTYTQYF